This record covers a single T cell receptor (beta chain). The sample is drawn from a study of blood T cell repertoires in COVID-19. Study-level background: The United States, Italy and Spain supplied acute and convalescent COVID-19 samples.

Only in-frame clones appear in the TCRdb table, and some are missing; sequencing was by immunoSEQ multiplex PCR. The table shows roughly 200,000 clones, with roughly 89% occurring only once. Trimming cost V 3 bases and J 5 bases, with 13 bases left between them. The germline CDR1 and CDR2 sequences are MGHDK and SYGVNS. The CDR3 extends over 15 amino acids. Sequencing was done on a sample of peripheral blood. The chain employs TRBV25-1 and TRBJ1-4; unclear D gene. The sequence derives from a man in his forties with acute or convalescent COVID-19. CDR3 DNA sequence: TGTGCCAGCAGTGACCCCGGGTCCTCAAATGAAAAACTGTTTTTT. Protein sequence: CASSDPGSSNEKLFF.